The clone carrying this T cell receptor beta chain was detected ten times or more. Aged 18 to 65, hyperthyroidism patients had new diagnoses of under 2 months' duration. Lactation, pregnancy, uncontrolled infections and other autoimmune diseases were all grounds for excluding patients. The PBMCs had their origin in more than 9.5 ml of fresh peripheral blood. Amplified material comprised TCR beta CDR3 regions derived from RNA transcripts. RT-PCR in the first round used HTBI primers; a second-round multiplex PCR followed. One entry per CDR3 protein, called by TCRdb with MiXCR from the multiplex PCR reads. The table has hundreds of thousands of distinct CDR3 sequences, approximately 22% seen once. Trimming removed 7 bases from V and 2 bases from J, with 11 bases in between. The CDR3 length is 12 residues. Looked up from germline, CDR1 is DFQATT and CDR2 is SNEGSKA (reference sequence). This sample was taken from a study of Graves' ophthalmopathy and Graves' hyperthyroidism.

The source of this sequence is a young woman with stable Graves' hyperthyroidism. Some clones in this sample may be carry-over from other donors' samples. This rearrangement joins TRBV20-1 to TRBJ1-1, with D hard to call. Material for sequencing was peripheral blood. The CDR3: CSGGGSNTEAFF. DNA of the CDR3: TGCAGTGGAGGCGGAAGCAACACTGAAGCTTTCTTT.